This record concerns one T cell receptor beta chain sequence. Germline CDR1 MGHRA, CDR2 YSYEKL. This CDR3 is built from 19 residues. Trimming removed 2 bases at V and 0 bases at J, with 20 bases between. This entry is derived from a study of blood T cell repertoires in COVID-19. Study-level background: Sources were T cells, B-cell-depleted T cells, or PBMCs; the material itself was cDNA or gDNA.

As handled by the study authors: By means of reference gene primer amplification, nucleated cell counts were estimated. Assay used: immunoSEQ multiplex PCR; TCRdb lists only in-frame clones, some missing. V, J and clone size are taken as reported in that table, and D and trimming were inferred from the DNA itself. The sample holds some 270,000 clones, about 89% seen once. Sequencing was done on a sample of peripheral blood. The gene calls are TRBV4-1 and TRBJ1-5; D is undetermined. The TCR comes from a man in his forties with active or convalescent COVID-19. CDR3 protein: CASSQISFTGSNSNQPQHF. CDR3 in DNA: TGCGCCAGCAGCCAAATCTCATTTACCGGGTCGAATAGCAATCAGCCCCAGCATTTT.